This TCR beta chain originates from a study of blood T cell repertoires in COVID-19. The table came from immunoSEQ multiplex PCR; TCRdb's copy has only in-frame clones and leaves some out. The sample gives approximately 300,000 clones, approximately 88% of which show up once; roughly 5.2% is in the top ten. Participants spanned ages roughly 18 to 95 years and resided in roughly 22 US areas. The receptor was derived from a man between 60 and 75 years old who had recovered from COVID-19. Sequenced sample: PBMCs or T cells enriched from blood (not recorded which).

CDR3: CASSFFGLNEKLFF. The CDR3 nucleotides read TGTGCCAGCAGTTTCTTCGGACTAAATGAAAAACTGTTTTTT. The chain employs TRBV27 and TRBJ1-4; D unresolved. Per the germline V gene, CDR1 is MNHEY and CDR2 is SMNVEV (reference sequence). This CDR3 is 14 amino acids long. Trimming cost V 3 bases and J 5 bases, with 10 bases left between them.